This T cell receptor beta chain was identified during a study of cytomegalovirus exposure and HLA in healthy donors (dated by TCRdb to about 2017). Turning to the overall study: An earlier analysis of roughly 500 of the donors reported approximately 260 Gb of sequence data and 95 million to 120 million unique TCR beta sequences obtained from roughly 180 million T cells. Roughly 310 gigabases of sequencing data and tens of millions of unique TCR sequences were included in an early release covering 550 to 800 HLA-typed donors. Among the roughly 410 genotyped donors, around 81% belonged to the genetic ancestry cluster associated with self-reported Caucasian donors. The study aimed to test whether signatures of past pathogen exposure could be identified by cataloging public T cell receptors. Using immunosequencing, the study profiled T cell repertoires from some 670 subjects and related those repertoires to cytomegalovirus serostatus. In addition to the first cohort of 666 subjects, a separate validation cohort of around 110 different subjects was used. The study combined high-throughput TCR immunosequencing, statistical association of individual TCRs with disease status, and machine learning to predict cytomegalovirus infection status. In a later analysis, previously published TCR beta repertoires from 666 donors were re-analyzed and high-resolution HLA genotyping was added so that TCR occurrence patterns could be studied. Rather than drawing on any new phenotypic data, the later analysis identified candidate immune exposures from TCR beta sequences and the way those sequences occurred across donors. An earlier analysis of around 580 of the donors used high-throughput TCR beta sequencing to judge whether each TCR beta V gene segment behaved as functional or pseudogenic. Donor age, sex, ethnicity and CMV serostatus were compiled alongside the repertoire data. A later genetic analysis took genome-wide SNP genotypes for about 55% of the roughly 700 donors and used that subset as a discovery cohort. All discovery cohort repertoires had been generated using a single sequencing platform. Both class I and class II loci were covered by HLA typing, at four-digit resolution. Typing coverage differed by locus: A, B, C, DRB1 and DQB1 were typed in roughly 620-630 donors, DQA1 in 522, DPA1 in some 610, and DPB1 in 450 to 490. Because of strong linkage in the cohort, five DR-DQ haplotypes were treated as single units for association and clustering. Across approximately 420 genotyped donors of the cohort, an average of approximately 200,000 unique TCR beta nucleotide sequences per donor were sequenced, and approximately 17% of those sequences were non-productive. General study outcomes and caveats: In a later analysis, the rate of TCR association differed among HLA loci, with DRB1 alleles having the most associated TCRs and HLA-C alleles having the fewest. A further reported finding was that TCR beta sequences accurately predicted the HLA-A and HLA-B alleles for most subjects in the first cohort. Fewer than 20 rarely observed V segments, including chromosome 9 orphons, were excluded from the earlier analysis of about 600 of the donors because counts were too low. In both the original and validation cohorts, the classifier was reported to diagnose cytomegalovirus status with high specificity and sensitivity. According to a later genetic analysis, donors in an Asian-associated ancestry cluster had fewer N-insertions in productive TCRs than the approximately 610-donor mean. Compared with equally common non-associated chains, HLA-associated TCR beta chains in a later analysis were more clonally expanded and had lower generation probabilities. A later genetic analysis associated a missense DCLRE1C variant with V-gene and J-gene trimming of TCR beta chains, and an independent cohort replicated the association. The presence/absence analyses assumed that sequencing depth was roughly uniform across donors, and that assumption may not be true. Immune exposure information for the cohort was limited to CMV serostatus. In a later analysis, around 15,000 TCR beta sequences were associated with specific HLA alleles at a false discovery rate of 0.05. Several of the top co-occurrence clusters appeared to be linked to parvovirus B19, influenza, CMV and Epstein-Barr virus, according to a later analysis. Only TCR beta chains were sequenced in this cohort, and the absence of alpha or paired-chain data limited detectable features. The study listed approximately 150 TCR beta chains as associated with cytomegalovirus. A few of the identified cytomegalovirus-associated TCR beta chains were confirmed in vitro to be specific for cytomegalovirus antigens. In an earlier analysis of roughly 560 of the donors, most TCR beta V segments were observed in productive rearrangements about 87% or about 30% of the time, broadly matching IMGT annotations. Most TCR sequences were observed very rarely across donors, whereas some public TCRs were present in many individuals. It was suggested by the authors that the approach could potentially be generalized to other disease states and immunological phenotypes. In a later analysis, most CMV-associated TCR beta chains were found to appear HLA-restricted, with HLA associations seemingly driven largely by CMV exposure. Because HLA typing was unavailable for some donors at each locus, only the typed subset was used in association tests. Strong co-occurrence of HLA alleles, especially DR and DQ, made assigning TCR associations to individual alleles difficult. The 87-base-pair reads could not distinguish some IMGT-functional V segments, including TRBV6-2 and TRBV6-3, so those segments were excluded. Correlated functional status among segregating V segments might be attributable to linkage disequilibrium, but an unknown experimental factor could not be ruled out. The sequencing pipeline was judged likely to have produced a cluster of highly shared sequence variants as a technical artifact.

For this clone: What antigen it recognizes has not been identified. No clone much larger than this one lies a single base away; base qualities are absent.

The germline V gene encodes CDR1 SGHNT and CDR2 YYREEE (reference sequence). The junction shows trimming of 0 bases on V and 9 bases on J, plus 19 bases between the germline ends. CDR3 length: 17 amino acids, cysteine to phenylalanine. Kept here is only the CDR3 DNA, which spans 51 bases and is read in frame from base 1. The library was produced with the immunoSEQ multiplex PCR assay. The multiplex PCR relied on a mix of 60 forward primers for TCR Vbeta segments and 13 reverse primers for TCR Jbeta segments. Amplification of the CDR3 region of rearranged TCR beta genes was performed with a multiplex PCR assay on genomic DNA. The amplified TCR beta libraries were sequenced on the Illumina HiSeq System as 87-base-pair reads. The authors' analysis ran thus. A later analysis tallied tens of millions of unique TCR beta chains across the 666 repertoires, and approximately 11 million of those chains were shared by two or more donors. A nearest-neighbor algorithm error-corrected the raw reads and collapsed the reads into unique sequences, merging closely related sequences to remove PCR and sequencing errors. Alignment of CDR3 sequences to IMGT reference sequences was used to assign V, D and J gene segments. Each retained sequence needed at least a six-nucleotide match to both a V gene segment and a J gene segment. A rearrangement counted as productive if the CDR3 had no stop codons and remained in frame with V and J, and every other rearrangement counted as non-productive. CDR3 was defined according to IMGT convention as the region running from the second conserved V-encoded cysteine to the conserved J-encoded phenylalanine. In an earlier analysis of 587 of the donors, sequences lacking an unambiguous match to a single V gene segment were excluded. An earlier analysis of 587 of the donors classified V segments as functional when productive rearrangements were above 56.7% and as segregating when the standard deviation between donors was above 5%. A statistical classification framework was built for diagnosing cytomegalovirus status from the catalog of TCR beta chain sequences. In a later analysis, TCR nucleotide sequences were compared against IMGT/GENE-DB human TR gene sequences so that V and J genes could be assigned. The TCRdist pipeline was used in a later analysis to assign CDR3 sequences and most-parsimonious VDJ recombination scenarios. In a later analysis, each TCR beta chain was defined by its CDR3 amino acid sequence together with its V-gene family, and reads without a unique V-gene family were excluded. To address suspected cross-contamination and a sequencing artifact, a later analysis removed 592 highly shared, low-generation-probability nucleotide sequences. For each public chain, a later analysis derived a clonal expansion index from normalized ranks of inferred template counts within each repertoire. In a later analysis, generation probabilities were computed with a VDJ recombination model fitted to out-of-frame rearrangements, and the resulting probabilities were checked against IGoR. Hypergeometric tests were used in a later analysis to score TCR-TCR, TCR-HLA and TCR-CMV co-occurrence, with a repertoire-size bias correction applied to the TCR pairs. False discovery rates were estimated in a later analysis by permuting HLA or CMV assignments 20 times. A later analysis grouped co-occurring TCRs with DBSCAN, adding TCRdist sequence similarity when clustering within HLA-allele-positive subsets. Co-occurrence clustering excluded repertoires with fewer than 30,000 or more than 120,000 public chains, plus five with anomalous nucleotide sharing. TCRdb holds this immuneACCESS table with in-frame rearrangements only. Some clones are missing; in checked studies, unresolved V genes explain under half, and the rest has no known cause. D and trimming were read from the DNA, whereas the V and J calls and clone size are those reported in that table. The sample contains 81,000 or so clones, 70% to 75% of them found a single time. The ten largest clones represent about 4.2% of the sample.

The cohort comprised under 700 healthy bone marrow donors. Cohort members were all nominally healthy when sampled, although unrecorded immune exposures were likely present. The donor tested CMV seronegative, placing the donor among the 352 seronegative members of the cohort. Each donor provided a peripheral blood sample, and peripheral blood mononuclear cells were used for TCR beta sequencing. The Qiagen DNeasy Blood Extraction Kit was used to extract genomic DNA from the blood cell samples. The sequence links TRBV5-4 to TRBJ1-6; the D gene is perhaps TRBD1, from 5 matching bases. The clonotype was recovered from a man in his fifties or sixties in good health and CMV-seronegative. Sequencing used PBMCs. The CDR3 protein sequence reads: CASSLGAGQPSTSPLHF. The nucleotides are TGTGCCAGCAGCTTGGGGGCAGGGCAGCCCTCTACTTCACCCCTCCACTTT.